This T cell receptor (beta chain) was observed in a study of shared clonotypes between healthy human individuals. Study at large: The donor pool was made up of a couple of women and three men aged 18 to 49. Regarding the study as a whole: Sampling was confined to blood; repertoires within tissues likely differ.

This clone was picked up one time. Antigen unknown. Naive CD8 cells comprised CD45RO-negative, CCR7-positively selected cells, excluding terminally differentiated effector memory CD45RA+ cells. Assay: immunoSEQ multiplex PCR; the TCRdb copy retains only in-frame clones and omits some. There are about 2 million clones in the sample; approximately 94% occur only once, and 1% to 1.5% lies in the top ten. The J segment lost 4 bases and the V segment lost 5 bases, leaving 1 base of the junction unmatched. CDR1 and CDR2 from the germline V gene are SGHDT and YYEEEE. The CDR3 extends over 12 amino acids. The origin of this receptor is a man between 18 and 29 years old in good health. The specimen was naive CD8+ T cells sorted from blood. The chain is built from TRBV5-6 and TRBJ2-3, with 7 bases identical to TRBD2. CDR3 protein: CASRGRADTQYF. CDR3 coding DNA: TGTGCCAGCAGGGGGAGGGCAGATACGCAGTATTTT.